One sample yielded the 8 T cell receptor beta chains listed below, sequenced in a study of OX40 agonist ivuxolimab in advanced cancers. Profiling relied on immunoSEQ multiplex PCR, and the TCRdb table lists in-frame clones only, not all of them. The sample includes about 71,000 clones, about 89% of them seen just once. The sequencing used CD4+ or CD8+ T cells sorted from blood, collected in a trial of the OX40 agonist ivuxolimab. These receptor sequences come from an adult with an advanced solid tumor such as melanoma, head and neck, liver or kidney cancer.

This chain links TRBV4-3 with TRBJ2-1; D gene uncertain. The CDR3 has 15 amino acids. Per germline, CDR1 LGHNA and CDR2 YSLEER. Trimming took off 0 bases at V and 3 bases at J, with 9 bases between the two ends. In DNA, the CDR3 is TGCGCCAGCAGCCAAGATTCGAGCGTCTACAATGAGCAGTTCTTC. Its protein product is CASSQDSSVYNEQFF.

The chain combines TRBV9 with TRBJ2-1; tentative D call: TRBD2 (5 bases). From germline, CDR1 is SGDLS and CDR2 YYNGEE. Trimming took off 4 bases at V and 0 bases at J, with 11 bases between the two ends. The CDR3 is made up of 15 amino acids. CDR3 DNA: TGTGCCAGCAGCCCACCTAGCATCTCCTACAATGAGCAGTTCTTC. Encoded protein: CASSPPSISYNEQFF.

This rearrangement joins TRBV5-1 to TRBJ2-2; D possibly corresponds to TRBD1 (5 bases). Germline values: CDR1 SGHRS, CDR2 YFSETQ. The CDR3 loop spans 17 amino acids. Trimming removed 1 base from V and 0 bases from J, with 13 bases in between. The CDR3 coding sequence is TGCGCCAGCAGCTTGACACTGCAGGGATCGAACACCGGGGAGCTGTTTTTT. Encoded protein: CASSLTLQGSNTGELFF.

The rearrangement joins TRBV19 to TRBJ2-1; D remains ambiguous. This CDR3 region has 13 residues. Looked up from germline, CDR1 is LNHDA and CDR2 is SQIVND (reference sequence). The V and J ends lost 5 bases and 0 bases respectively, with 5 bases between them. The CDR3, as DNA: TGTGCCAGTAGTCATTACTCCTACAATGAGCAGTTCTTC. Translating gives CASSHYSYNEQFF.

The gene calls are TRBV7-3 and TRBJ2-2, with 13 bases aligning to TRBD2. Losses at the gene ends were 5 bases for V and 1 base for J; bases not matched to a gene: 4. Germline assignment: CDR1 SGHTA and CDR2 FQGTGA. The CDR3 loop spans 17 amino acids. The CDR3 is CASSRLAGGGNTGELFF. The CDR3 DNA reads TGTGCCAGCAGCCGACTAGCGGGAGGTGGGAACACCGGGGAGCTGTTTTTT.

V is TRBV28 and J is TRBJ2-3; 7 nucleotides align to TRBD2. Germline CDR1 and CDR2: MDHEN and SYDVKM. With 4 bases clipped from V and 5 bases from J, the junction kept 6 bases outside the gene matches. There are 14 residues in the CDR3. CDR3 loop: CASSSQGGRDTQYF. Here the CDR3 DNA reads TGTGCCAGCAGTTCCCAAGGCGGGAGAGATACGCAGTATTTT.

The CDR3 DNA follows: TGCGCCAGCAGCCAAGACACAGGGGGCTACGAGCAGTACTTC. Its protein is CASSQDTGGYEQYF. This chain joins TRBV4-3 and TRBJ2-7; TRBD1 matches 8 bases. This CDR3 is built from 14 residues. Trimming took 0 bases from V and 3 from J; bases not matched to a gene: 1. Germline V gives CDR1 LGHNA, CDR2 YSLEER.

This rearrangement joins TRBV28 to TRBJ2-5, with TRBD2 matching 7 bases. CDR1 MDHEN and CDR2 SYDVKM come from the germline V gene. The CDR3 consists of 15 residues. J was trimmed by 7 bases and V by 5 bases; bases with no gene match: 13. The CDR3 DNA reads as TGTGCCAGCAGTATCCTTACTAGCGTGGTCTCGACCCAGTACTTC. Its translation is CASSILTSVVSTQYF.